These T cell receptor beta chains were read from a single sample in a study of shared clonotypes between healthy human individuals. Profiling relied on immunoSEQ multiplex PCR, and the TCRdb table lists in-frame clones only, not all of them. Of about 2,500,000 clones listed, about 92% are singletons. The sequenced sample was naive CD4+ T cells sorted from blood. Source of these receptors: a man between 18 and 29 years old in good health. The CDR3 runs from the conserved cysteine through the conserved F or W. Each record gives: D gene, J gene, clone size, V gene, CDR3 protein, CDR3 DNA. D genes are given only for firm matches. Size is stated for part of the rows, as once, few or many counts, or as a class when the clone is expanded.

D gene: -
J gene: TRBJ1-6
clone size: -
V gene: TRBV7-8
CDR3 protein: CASSSRGSSYNSPLHF
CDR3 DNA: TGTGCCAGCAGTTCGAGGGGGAGCTCCTATAATTCACCCCTCCACTTT

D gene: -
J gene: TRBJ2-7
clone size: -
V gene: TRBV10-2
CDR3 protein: CASSGLTTRTSYEQYF
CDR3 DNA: TGCGCCAGCAGTGGACTTACGACAAGAACCTCCTACGAGCAGTACTTC

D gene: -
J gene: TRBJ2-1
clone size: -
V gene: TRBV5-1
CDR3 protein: CASSLGASKDNEQFF
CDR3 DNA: TGCGCCAGCAGCTTGGGGGCCTCCAAAGACAATGAGCAGTTCTTC

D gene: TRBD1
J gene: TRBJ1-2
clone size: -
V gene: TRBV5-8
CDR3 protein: CASSLAQDRGYTF
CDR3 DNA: TGTGCCAGCAGCTTGGCCCAGGACAGGGGCTACACCTTC

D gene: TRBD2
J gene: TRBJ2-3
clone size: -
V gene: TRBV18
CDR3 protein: CASSPTSAGGLTDTQYF
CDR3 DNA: TGTGCCAGCTCACCAACCTCAGCGGGGGGGTTGACAGATACGCAGTATTTT

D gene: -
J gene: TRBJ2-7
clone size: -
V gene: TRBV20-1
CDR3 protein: CSANAGNEQYF
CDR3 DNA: TGCAGTGCTAATGCGGGCAACGAGCAGTACTTC

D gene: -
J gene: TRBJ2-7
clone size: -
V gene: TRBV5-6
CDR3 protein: CASSQGGSYEQYF
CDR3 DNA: TGTGCCAGCAGCCAGGGCGGGTCCTACGAGCAGTACTTC

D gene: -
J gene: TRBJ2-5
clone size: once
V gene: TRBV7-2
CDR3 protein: CASSSYAQETQYF
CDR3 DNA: TGTGCCAGCAGCTCGTATGCCCAAGAGACCCAGTACTTC

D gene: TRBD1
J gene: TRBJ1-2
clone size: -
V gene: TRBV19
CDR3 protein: CASSMPTGTVKRGYTF
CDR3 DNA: TGTGCCAGTAGTATGCCCACCGGGACAGTAAAGCGGGGCTACACCTTC

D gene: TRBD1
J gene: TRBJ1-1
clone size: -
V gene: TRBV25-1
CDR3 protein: CASCQGGRTEAFF
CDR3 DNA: TGTGCCAGCTGCCAAGGGGGCAGGACTGAAGCTTTCTTT

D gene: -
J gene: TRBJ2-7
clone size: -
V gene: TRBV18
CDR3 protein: CASSLNRYRHEQYF
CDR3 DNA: TGTGCCAGCTCGCTTAACCGGTACCGGCACGAGCAGTACTTC

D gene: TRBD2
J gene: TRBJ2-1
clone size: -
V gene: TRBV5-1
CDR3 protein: CASSLNLAGYNEQFF
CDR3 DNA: TGCGCCAGCAGCTTGAATCTAGCGGGTTACAATGAGCAGTTCTTC

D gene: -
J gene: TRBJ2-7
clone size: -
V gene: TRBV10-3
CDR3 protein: CAISESGTRDEQYF
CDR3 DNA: TGTGCCATCAGTGAGTCGGGAACCCGGGACGAGCAGTACTTC

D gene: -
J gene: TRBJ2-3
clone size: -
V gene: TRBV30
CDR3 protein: CAWREAFPYF
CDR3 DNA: TGTGCCTGGAGAGAAGCGTTCCCGTATTTT

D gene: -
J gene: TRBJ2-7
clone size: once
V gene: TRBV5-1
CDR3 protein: CASSPGTSVQYF
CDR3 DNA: TGCGCCAGCAGCCCTGGGACATCGGTGCAGTACTTC

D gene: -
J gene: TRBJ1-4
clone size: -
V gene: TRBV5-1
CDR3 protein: CASSLNTLNEKLFF
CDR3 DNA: TGCGCCAGCAGCTTGAACACCCTTAATGAAAAACTGTTTTTT

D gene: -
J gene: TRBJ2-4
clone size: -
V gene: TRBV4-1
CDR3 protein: CASSQAMGGKNIQYF
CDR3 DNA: TGCGCCAGCAGCCAAGCTATGGGGGGAAAAAACATTCAGTACTTC

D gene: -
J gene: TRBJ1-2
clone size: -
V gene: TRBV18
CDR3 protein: CASSPLTEGYTF
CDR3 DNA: TGTGCCAGCTCACCGTTGACGGAGGGCTACACCTTC

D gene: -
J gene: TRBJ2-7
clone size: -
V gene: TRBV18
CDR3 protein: CASSQVPYEQYF
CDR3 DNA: TGTGCCAGCTCACAGGTTCCCTACGAGCAGTACTTC

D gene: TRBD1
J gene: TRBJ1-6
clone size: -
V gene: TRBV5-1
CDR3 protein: CASSYTRGTNSPLHF
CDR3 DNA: TGCGCCAGCAGCTATACCAGGGGGACGAATTCACCCCTCCACTTT

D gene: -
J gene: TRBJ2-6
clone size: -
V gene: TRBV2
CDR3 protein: CASSATELSSGANVLTF
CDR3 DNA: TGTGCCAGCAGTGCGACAGAGCTCTCCTCTGGGGCCAACGTCCTGACTTTC

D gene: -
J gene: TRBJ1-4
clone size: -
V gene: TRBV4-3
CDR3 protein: CASSQGAKSRNEKLFF
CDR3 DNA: TGCGCCAGCAGCCAAGGGGCAAAGTCCAGAAATGAAAAACTGTTTTTT

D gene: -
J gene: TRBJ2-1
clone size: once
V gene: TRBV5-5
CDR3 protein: CASSSVLGQYNEQFF
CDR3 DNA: TGTGCCAGCAGCTCAGTTCTTGGACAGTACAATGAGCAGTTCTTC

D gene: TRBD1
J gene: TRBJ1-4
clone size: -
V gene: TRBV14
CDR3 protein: CASSKGQGGEKLFF
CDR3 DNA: TGTGCCAGCAGCAAAGGACAGGGAGGCGAAAAACTGTTTTTT

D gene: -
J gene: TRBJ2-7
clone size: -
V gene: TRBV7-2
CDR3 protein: CASSFRESSYEQYF
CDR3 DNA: TGTGCCAGCAGCTTTAGGGAAAGCTCCTACGAGCAGTACTTC

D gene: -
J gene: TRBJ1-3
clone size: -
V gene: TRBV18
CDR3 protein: CASSAGDSGNTIYF
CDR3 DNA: TGTGCCAGCTCCGCAGGGGATTCTGGAAACACCATATATTTT

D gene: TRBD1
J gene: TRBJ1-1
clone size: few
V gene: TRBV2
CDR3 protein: CASRRTGVGTEAFF
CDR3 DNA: TGTGCCAGCAGGAGGACAGGGGTAGGAACTGAAGCTTTCTTT

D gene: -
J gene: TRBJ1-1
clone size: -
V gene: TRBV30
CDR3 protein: CAWSAGGYAEAFF
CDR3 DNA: TGTGCCTGGAGCGCCGGGGGGTACGCTGAAGCTTTCTTT

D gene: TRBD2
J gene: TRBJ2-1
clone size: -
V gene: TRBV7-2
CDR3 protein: CASSLELAGSNEQFF
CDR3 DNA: TGTGCCAGCAGCTTAGAGCTAGCGGGTTCCAATGAGCAGTTCTTC

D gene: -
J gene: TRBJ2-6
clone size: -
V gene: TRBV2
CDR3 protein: CASSERTALGANVLTF
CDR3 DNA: TGTGCCAGCAGTGAAAGGACTGCCCTCGGGGCCAACGTCCTGACTTTC

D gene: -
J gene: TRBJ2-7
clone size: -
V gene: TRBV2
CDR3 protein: CASRTNSYEQYF
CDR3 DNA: TGTGCCAGCAGGACCAACTCCTACGAGCAGTACTTC

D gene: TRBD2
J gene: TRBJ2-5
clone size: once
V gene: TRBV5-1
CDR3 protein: CASMNLGLAGQETQYF
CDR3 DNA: TGCGCCAGCATGAATTTGGGGCTAGCGGGGCAAGAGACCCAGTACTTC

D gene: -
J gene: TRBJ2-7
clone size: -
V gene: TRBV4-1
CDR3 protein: CASSQDIVFRGQYEQYF
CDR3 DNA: TGCGCCAGCAGCCAAGATATAGTATTCCGGGGACAATACGAGCAGTACTTC

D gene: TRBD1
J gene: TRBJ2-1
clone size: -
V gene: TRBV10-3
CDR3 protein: CAAQGSSSYNEQFF
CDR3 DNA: TGTGCCGCACAGGGGTCGAGCTCCTACAATGAGCAGTTCTTC

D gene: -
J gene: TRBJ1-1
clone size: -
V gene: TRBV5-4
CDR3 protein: CASSPPVGFAAANTEAFF
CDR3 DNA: TGTGCCAGCAGCCCCCCGGTTGGCTTCGCCGCCGCGAACACTGAAGCTTTCTTT

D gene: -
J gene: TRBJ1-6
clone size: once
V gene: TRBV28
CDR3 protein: CASRDLVLNSPLHF
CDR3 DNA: TGTGCCAGCAGGGACCTCGTCTTGAATTCACCCCTCCACTTT

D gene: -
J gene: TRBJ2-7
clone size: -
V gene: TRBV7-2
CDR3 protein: CASSPDYEQYF
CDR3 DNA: TGTGCCAGCAGCCCAGACTACGAGCAGTACTTC

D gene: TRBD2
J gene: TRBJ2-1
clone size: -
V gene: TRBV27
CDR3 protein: CASSLLAGDPYNEQFF
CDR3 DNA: TGTGCCAGCAGTTTACTAGCGGGAGATCCCTACAATGAGCAGTTCTTC

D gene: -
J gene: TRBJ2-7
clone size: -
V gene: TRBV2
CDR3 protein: CASSEEGGMSEQYF
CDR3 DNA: TGTGCCAGCAGTGAAGAGGGGGGAATGAGCGAGCAGTACTTC

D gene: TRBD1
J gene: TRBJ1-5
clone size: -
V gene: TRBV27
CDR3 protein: CASSYGTGNQPQHF
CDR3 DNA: TGTGCCAGCAGTTATGGGACAGGCAATCAGCCCCAGCATTTT

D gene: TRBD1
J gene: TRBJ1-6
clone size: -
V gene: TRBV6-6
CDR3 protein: CASSRQGASTSPLHF
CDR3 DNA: TGTGCCAGCAGTCGACAGGGGGCAAGTACTTCACCCCTCCACTTT

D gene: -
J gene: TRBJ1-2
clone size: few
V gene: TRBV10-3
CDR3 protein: CAISESEGVGYTF
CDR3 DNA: TGTGCCATCAGTGAGAGTGAGGGGGTCGGCTACACCTTC

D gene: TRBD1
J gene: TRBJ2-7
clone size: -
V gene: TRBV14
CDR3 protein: CASSSQGNEQYF
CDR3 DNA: TGTGCCAGCAGCTCACAGGGGAACGAGCAGTACTTC

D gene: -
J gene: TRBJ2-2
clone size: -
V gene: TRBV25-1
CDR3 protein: CASTENTGELFF
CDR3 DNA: TGTGCCAGCACGGAGAACACCGGGGAGCTGTTTTTT

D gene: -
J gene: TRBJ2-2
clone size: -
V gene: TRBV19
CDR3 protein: CASSRPFANTGELFF
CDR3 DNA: TGTGCCAGTAGTCGTCCCTTTGCGAACACCGGGGAGCTGTTTTTT

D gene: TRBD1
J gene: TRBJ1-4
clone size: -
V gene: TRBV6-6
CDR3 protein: CASSYPGQGAQEKLFF
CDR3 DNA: TGTGCCAGCAGTTATCCGGGACAGGGGGCGCAGGAAAAACTGTTTTTT

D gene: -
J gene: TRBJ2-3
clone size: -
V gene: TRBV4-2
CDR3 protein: CASSQGAGGGSTDTQYF
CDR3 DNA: TGTGCCAGCAGCCAAGGGGCCGGCGGTGGCAGCACAGATACGCAGTATTTT